These 8 T cell receptor beta chains originate from one sample sequenced in a study of glioma-infiltrating T cells. Amplification of TCR alpha and beta CDR3 regions from RNA used iRepertoire nested multiplex PCR. Each CDR3 protein is one row after TCRdb ran MiXCR on the multiplex PCR reads. This sample has approximately 120,000 distinct CDR3 sequences; less than 30% occur once, and the top ten carry 35%. Sequenced sample: glioma tissue, nonneoplastic brain tissue, or PBMCs (not recorded which). These receptors were obtained from a human donor with low-grade glioma or glioblastoma, undergoing nonglioma brain surgery, or in good health (not recorded which).

V usage is TRBV2 and J usage is TRBJ2-5; TRBD1 matches 7 bases. The CDR3 runs 14 residues. The germline CDR1 and CDR2 sequences are SNHLY and FYNNEI. V gave up 4 bases and J gave up 4 bases; unmatched junction bases: 6. DNA of the CDR3: TGTGCCAGCAGTGTTGAAAGGGGGCGAGAGACCCAGTACTTC. It translates to CASSVERGRETQYF.

This clonotype was seen ten or more times. The rearrangement joins TRBV7-9 to TRBJ1-1, with no clear D. This CDR3 region has 11 residues. Germline-derived CDR1 and CDR2 are SEHNR and FQNEAQ (reference sequence). V lost 7 bases, J lost 11 bases, and 14 bases lay in between. Here the CDR3 reads CASTRTGDAFF. The CDR3 coding sequence is TGTGCCAGCACCCGAACCGGGGATGCTTTCTTT.

The table lists this clonotype with many counts. The chain uses TRBV9 and TRBJ1-3, with no clear D. CDR3 length equals 16 residues. The V end was cut by 0 bases, the J end by 0 bases, with 10 bases between. Germline lookup yields CDR1 SGDLS and CDR2 YYNGEE. In DNA, the CDR3 is TGTGCCAGCAGCGTAGAGATGGGTTTCTCTGGAAACACCATATATTTT. Encoded protein: CASSVEMGFSGNTIYF.

The chain has TRBV12-3 or TRBV12-4 and TRBJ2-7; D possibly matches TRBD1 or TRBD2 (5 bases each). V shed 6 bases and J shed 0 bases, with 15 bases lying between them. The CDR3 is 15 residues long. The CDR3 sequence: CASRTGTLSSYEQYF. In DNA, the CDR3 is TGTGCCAGCAGAACCGGGACCTTGAGCTCCTACGAGCAGTACTTC.

This clonotype showed up many times. J is TRBJ2-4 and V is TRBV7-9, with TRBD2 as a possible D gene (5 bases). The V and J ends lost 1 base and 1 base respectively, with 17 bases between them. The CDR3 spans 18 residues. Germline V CDR1 and CDR2: SEHNR, FQNEAQ (reference sequence). CDR3 region: CASSLDWSGLSAKNIQYF. CDR3 sequence (DNA): TGTGCCAGCAGCTTAGATTGGAGCGGCTTGTCCGCCAAAAACATTCAGTACTTC.

In the case of this clonotype: The junction does not match germline at one end; this may be a read error. The chain recombines TRBV7-2 with TRBJ2-7, with D perhaps matching TRBD2 (6 bases). CDR1 and CDR2 from the germline V gene are SGHTA and FQGNSA. CDR3 length equals 15 residues. The CDR3 is CAGSVSPMDYYEQYF. The CDR3 DNA is TGTGCCGGCAGCGTATCCCCTATGGACTACTACGAGCAGTACTTC.

This clonotype was observed a few times. The J gene is TRBJ2-3, the V gene TRBV11-2, with a weak D call TRBD2 (6 bases). This CDR3 is built from 17 residues. V was trimmed by 1 base and J by 6 bases, leaving 20 bases between them. CDR1 and CDR2 (germline): SGHAT, FQNNGV. DNA for the CDR3: TGTGCCAGCAGCTTAGTTTGGCTACCTAGCGATACGGATACGCAGTATTTT. Its translation is CASSLVWLPSDTDTQYF.

This clonotype was recorded at least ten times. This sequence joins TRBV18 and TRBJ1-5, with unresolved D. V lost 6 bases to trimming and J lost 5 bases, with 11 bases between them. The length of the CDR3 is 13 residues. Germline V lookup: CDR1 KGHSH, CDR2 LQKENI. CDR3: CASSTSYDQPQHF. The CDR3 DNA reads TGTGCCAGCTCGACGAGTTACGATCAGCCCCAGCATTTT.